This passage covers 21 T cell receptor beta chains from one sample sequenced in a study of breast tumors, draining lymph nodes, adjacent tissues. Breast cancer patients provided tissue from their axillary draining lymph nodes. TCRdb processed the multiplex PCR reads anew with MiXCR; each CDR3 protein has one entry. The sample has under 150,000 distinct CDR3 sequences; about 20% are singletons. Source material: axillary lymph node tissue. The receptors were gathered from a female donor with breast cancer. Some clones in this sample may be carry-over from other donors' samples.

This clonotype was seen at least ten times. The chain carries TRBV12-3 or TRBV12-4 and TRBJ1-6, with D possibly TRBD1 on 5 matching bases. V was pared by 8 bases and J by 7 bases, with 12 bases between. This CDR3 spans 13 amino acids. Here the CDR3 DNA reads TGTGCCAGCGGAGCCAGGGAAAATTCACCCCTCCACTTT. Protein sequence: CASGARENSPLHF.

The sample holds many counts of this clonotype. In nucleotides, the CDR3 is TGTGCCAGCAGTTCGGGACAGCCTTATGGCTACACCTTC. This gives the protein CASSSGQPYGYTF. The chain has TRBV2 and TRBJ1-2, with 7 bases fitting TRBD1. V was clipped by 5 bases and J by 5 bases; unmatched bases: 5. The CDR3 is 13 residues long. The germline V gene has CDR1 SNHLY and CDR2 FYNNEI.

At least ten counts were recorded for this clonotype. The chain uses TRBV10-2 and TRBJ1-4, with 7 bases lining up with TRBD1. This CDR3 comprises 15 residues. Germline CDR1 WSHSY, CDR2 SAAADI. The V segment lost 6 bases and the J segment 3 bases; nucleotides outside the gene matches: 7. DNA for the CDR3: TGCGCCAGCAGCGAGACCGGGACAGCTAATGAAAAACTGTTTTTT. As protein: CASSETGTANEKLFF.

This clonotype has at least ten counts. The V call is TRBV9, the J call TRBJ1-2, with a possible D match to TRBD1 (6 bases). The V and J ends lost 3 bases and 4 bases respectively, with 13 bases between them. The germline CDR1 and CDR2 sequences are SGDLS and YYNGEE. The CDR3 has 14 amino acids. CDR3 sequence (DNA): TGTGCCAGCAGCGCCCGGGGGGCTAGCTATGGCTACACCTTC. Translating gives CASSARGASYGYTF.

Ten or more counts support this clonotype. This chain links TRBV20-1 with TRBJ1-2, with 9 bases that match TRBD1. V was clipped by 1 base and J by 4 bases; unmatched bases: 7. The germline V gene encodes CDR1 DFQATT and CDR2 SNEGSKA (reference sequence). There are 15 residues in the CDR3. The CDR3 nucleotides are TGCAGTGCTAGAGCTCGCGAGGGACAGGGCTATGGCTACACCTTC. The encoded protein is CSARAREGQGYGYTF.

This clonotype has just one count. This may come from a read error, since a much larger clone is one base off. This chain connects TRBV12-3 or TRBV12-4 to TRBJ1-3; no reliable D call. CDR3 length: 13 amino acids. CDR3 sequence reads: CASSLAGGSTIYF. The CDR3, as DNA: TGTGCCAGCAGTTTAGCTGGAGGAAGCACCATATATTTT.

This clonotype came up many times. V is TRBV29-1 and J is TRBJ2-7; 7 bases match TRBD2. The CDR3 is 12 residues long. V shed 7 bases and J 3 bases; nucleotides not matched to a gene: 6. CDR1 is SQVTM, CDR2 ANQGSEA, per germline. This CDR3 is CSALGDYYEQYF. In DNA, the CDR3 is TGCAGCGCCCTGGGGGACTACTACGAGCAGTACTTC.

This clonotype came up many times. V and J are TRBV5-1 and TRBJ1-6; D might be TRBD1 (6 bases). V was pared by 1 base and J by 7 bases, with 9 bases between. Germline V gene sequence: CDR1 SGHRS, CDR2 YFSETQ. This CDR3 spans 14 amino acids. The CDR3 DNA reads TGCGCCAGCAGCTTGCAGGGGCGGAATTCACCCCTCCACTTT. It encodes CASSLQGRNSPLHF.

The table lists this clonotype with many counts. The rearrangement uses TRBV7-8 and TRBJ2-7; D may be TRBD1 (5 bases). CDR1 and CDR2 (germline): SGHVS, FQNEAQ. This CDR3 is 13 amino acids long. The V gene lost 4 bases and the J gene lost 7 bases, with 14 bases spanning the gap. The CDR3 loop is CASSSETVGEQYF. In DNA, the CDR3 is TGTGCCAGCAGCTCCGAGACAGTGGGAGAGCAGTACTTC.

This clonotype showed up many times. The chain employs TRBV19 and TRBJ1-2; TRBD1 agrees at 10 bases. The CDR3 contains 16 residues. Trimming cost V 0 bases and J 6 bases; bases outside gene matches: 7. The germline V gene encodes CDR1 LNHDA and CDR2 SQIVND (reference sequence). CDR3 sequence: CASSIDLLTGGDGYTF. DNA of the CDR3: TGTGCCAGTAGTATAGATCTATTGACAGGGGGCGATGGCTACACCTTC.

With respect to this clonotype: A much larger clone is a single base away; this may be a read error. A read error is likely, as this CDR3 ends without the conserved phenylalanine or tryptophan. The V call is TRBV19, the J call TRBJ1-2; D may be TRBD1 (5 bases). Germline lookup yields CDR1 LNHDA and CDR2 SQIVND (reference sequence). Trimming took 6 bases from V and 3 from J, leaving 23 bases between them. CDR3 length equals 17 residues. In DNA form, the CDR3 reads TGTGCCAGTAGCCCGGCGCCCCCGTCGGGGGACTACTATGGCTACACCTCC. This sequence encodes CASSPAPPSGDYYGYTS.

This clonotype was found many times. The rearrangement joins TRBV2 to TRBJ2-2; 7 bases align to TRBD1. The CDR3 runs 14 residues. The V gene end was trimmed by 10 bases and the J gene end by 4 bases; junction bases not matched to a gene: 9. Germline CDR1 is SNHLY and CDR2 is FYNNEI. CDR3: CATSGTEITGELFF. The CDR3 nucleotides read TGTGCCACATCCGGGACAGAGATCACCGGGGAGCTGTTTTTT.

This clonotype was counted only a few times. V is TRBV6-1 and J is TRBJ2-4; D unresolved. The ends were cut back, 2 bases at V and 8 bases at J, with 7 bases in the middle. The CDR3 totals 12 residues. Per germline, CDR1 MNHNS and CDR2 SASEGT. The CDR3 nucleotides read TGTGCCAGCAGTGAATCAGCCTACATTCAGTACTTC. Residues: CASSESAYIQYF.

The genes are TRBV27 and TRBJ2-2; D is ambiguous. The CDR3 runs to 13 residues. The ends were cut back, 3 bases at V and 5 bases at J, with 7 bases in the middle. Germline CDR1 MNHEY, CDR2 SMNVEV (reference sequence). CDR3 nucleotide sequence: TGTGCCAGCAGTTTTCTAGGGACCGGGGAGCTGTTTTTT. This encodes CASSFLGTGELFF.

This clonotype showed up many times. The CDR3 spells CASSRSGSTDTQYF. The CDR3, as DNA: TGTGCCAGCAGTCGGAGCGGTAGCACAGATACGCAGTATTTT. J is TRBJ2-3 and V is TRBV6-5; D is perhaps TRBD2 (5 bases). The V gene's germline CDR1 is MNHEY and CDR2 SVGAGI. The germline V and J ends were trimmed by 5 bases and 0 bases, with 9 bases remaining between them. This CDR3 has 14 residues.

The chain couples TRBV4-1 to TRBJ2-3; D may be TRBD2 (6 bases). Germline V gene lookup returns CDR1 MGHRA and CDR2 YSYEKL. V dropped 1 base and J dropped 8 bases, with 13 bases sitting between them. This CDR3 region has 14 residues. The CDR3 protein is CASSQGVTSSTQYF. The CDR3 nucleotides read TGCGCCAGCAGCCAAGGGGTGACTAGTAGTACGCAGTATTTT.

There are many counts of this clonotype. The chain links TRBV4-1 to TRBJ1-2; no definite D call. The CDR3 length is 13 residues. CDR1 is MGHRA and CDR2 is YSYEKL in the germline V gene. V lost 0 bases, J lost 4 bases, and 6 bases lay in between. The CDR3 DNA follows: TGCGCCAGCAGCCAAGAATCCGTCTATGGCTACACCTTC. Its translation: CASSQESVYGYTF.

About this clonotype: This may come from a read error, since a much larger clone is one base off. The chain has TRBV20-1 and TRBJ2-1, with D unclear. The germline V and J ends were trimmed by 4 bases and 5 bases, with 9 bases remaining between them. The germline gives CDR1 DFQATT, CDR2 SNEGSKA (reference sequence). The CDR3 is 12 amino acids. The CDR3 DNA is TGCAGTGCTAATAAGGTCGACAATGAGCAGTTCTTC. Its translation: CSANKVDNEQFF.

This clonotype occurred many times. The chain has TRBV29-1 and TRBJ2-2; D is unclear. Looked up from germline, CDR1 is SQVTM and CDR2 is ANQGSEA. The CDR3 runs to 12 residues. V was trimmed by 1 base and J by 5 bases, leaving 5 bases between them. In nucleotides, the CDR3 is TGCAGCGTTGAAGGTGGGACCGGGGAGCTGTTTTTT. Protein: CSVEGGTGELFF.

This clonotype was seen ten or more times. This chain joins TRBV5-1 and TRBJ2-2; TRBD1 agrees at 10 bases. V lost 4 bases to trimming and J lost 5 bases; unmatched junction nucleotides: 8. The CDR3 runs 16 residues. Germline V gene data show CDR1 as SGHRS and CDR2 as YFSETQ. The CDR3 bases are TGCGCCAGCAGCCCCCGGACAGGGGGAGATACCGGGGAGCTGTTTTTT. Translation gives CASSPRTGGDTGELFF.

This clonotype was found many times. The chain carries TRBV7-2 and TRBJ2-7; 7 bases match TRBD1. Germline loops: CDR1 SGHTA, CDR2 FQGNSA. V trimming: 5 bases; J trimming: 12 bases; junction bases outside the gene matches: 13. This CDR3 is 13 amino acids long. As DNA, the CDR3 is TGTGCCAGCAGCCTGGGACAGCGAGCAAGTTTGTACTTC. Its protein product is CASSLGQRASLYF.